These 15 T cell receptor beta chains share one sample of origin, sequenced in a study of blood T cell repertoires in COVID-19. The protocol was immunoSEQ multiplex PCR, while the TCRdb copy is restricted to in-frame clones and leaves out a portion. The table includes about 170,000 clones, 84% detected once. Sequences were obtained from peripheral blood. These receptors all come from a woman older than 75 with COVID-19, enrolled during active disease.

This chain links TRBV7-8 with TRBJ2-1; 11 bases agree with TRBD2. From germline, CDR1 is SGHVS and CDR2 FQNEAQ. The CDR3 has 16 amino acids. J lost 2 bases, V lost 7 bases, and 7 bases had no gene match. CDR3 in DNA: TGTGCCAGCAACCGGGGACTAGCGGTAACCTACAATGAGCAGTTCTTC. Its translation is CASNRGLAVTYNEQFF.

This chain uses TRBV3-1 (or the pseudogene TRBV3-2) with TRBJ1-2; D is possibly TRBD1 (6 bases). CDR1 and CDR2 from the germline V gene are LGHDT and YNNKEL (reference sequence). CDR3 length: 16 residues. V was cut by 4 bases and J by 2 bases, with 17 bases left in between. Written as DNA, the CDR3 is TGTGCCAGCAGCCGAGACATTATAAGGGGGAACTATGGCTACACCTTC. Protein: CASSRDIIRGNYGYTF.

CDR3 loop: CASSYSAYRGGDYEQYF. The CDR3 bases are TGTGCCAGCAGTTACTCTGCCTACAGGGGGGGAGACTACGAGCAGTACTTC. The chain is built from TRBV6-2 or TRBV6-3 and TRBJ2-7; possible D gene TRBD1, 8 bases. The CDR3 contains 17 residues. Germline V gives CDR1 MNHEY, CDR2 SVGEGT. V was trimmed by 0 bases and J by 3 bases, leaving 18 bases between them.

This chain joins TRBV7-2 and TRBJ2-3; D might be TRBD1 (6 bases). The germline V gene has CDR1 SGHTA and CDR2 FQGNSA. V gave up 3 bases and J gave up 0 bases, with 10 bases separating them. This CDR3 contains 15 residues. CDR3 amino acids: CASSFLRGSTDTQYF. CDR3 in DNA: TGTGCCAGCAGCTTCCTGAGGGGGAGCACAGATACGCAGTATTTT.

V gene TRBV18 combines with J gene TRBJ2-1, with 7 nucleotides matching TRBD2. CDR3 length equals 13 residues. Germline loops: CDR1 KGHSH, CDR2 LQKENI. After removal of 6 bases from V and 12 bases from J, the junction contained 11 bases not matched to a gene. CDR3 protein: CASSVGEGRRQFF. The CDR3 DNA sequence: TGTGCCAGCTCTGTCGGGGAGGGCAGGCGGCAGTTCTTC.

The V and J genes are TRBV30 and TRBJ2-7; 8 nucleotides match TRBD1. Per the germline V gene, CDR1 is GTSNPN and CDR2 is SVGIG (reference sequence). This CDR3 has 13 amino acids. V trimming: 6 bases; J trimming: 2 bases; junction bases outside the gene matches: 6. Here the CDR3 DNA reads TGTGCCTGTCACCGGGACAGGACCTACGAGCAGTACTTC. Amino acid sequence: CACHRDRTYEQYF.

The chain joins TRBV6-5 to TRBJ1-2, with D tentatively TRBD1 (5 bases). The CDR3 is 13 amino acids. V was pared by 7 bases and J by 3 bases, with 12 bases between. From germline, CDR1 is MNHEY and CDR2 SVGAGI. CDR3 DNA sequence: TGTGCCAGCAATCCGACAGCTGACTATGGCTACACCTTC. It encodes CASNPTADYGYTF.

This clone showed up just a few times. The J gene is TRBJ2-3, the V gene TRBV21-1; the table's D gene call, TRBD2, was not cross checked with the DNA. TRBV21-1 is a recognized pseudogene. This CDR3 contains 15 residues. The CDR3 loop is CASSKYGGDTDTQYF. CDR3 DNA sequence: TGTGCCAGCAGCAAATACGGGGGAGATACAGATACGCAGTATTTT.

The chain combines TRBV29-1 with TRBJ2-7, with TRBD1 matching 9 bases. Germline values: CDR1 SQVTM, CDR2 ANQGSEA. With V trimmed by 8 bases and J by 5 bases, 10 bases remained unmatched. The CDR3 is 13 amino acids. The CDR3 is CSIRTGAVDEQYF. The CDR3 coding sequence is TGCAGCATAAGGACAGGGGCGGTAGACGAGCAGTACTTC.

The chain employs TRBV12-3 or TRBV12-4 and TRBJ1-1; the D gene is possibly TRBD1 (5 bases). V gave up 10 bases and J gave up 0 bases, with 9 bases separating them. This CDR3 spans 12 amino acids. CDR3 in amino acids: CATTAMNTEAFF. CDR3 nucleotide sequence: TGTGCCACGACAGCGATGAACACTGAAGCTTTCTTT.

The rearrangement links TRBV7-6 to TRBJ1-1; 8 positions agree with TRBD1. Losses at the gene ends were 5 bases for V and 6 bases for J; bases not matched to a gene: 8. Germline V CDR1 and CDR2: SGHVS, FNYEAQ. This CDR3 spans 14 amino acids. CDR3: CASSAVQGAAEAFF. CDR3 sequence (DNA): TGTGCCAGCAGCGCAGTGCAGGGGGCCGCTGAAGCTTTCTTT. The complete variable domain, with remaining parts taken from reference TRBV7-6 and TRBJ1-1, reads GAGVSQSPRYKVTKRGQDVALRCDPISGHVSLYWYRQALGQGPEFLTYFNYEAQQDKSGLPNDRFSAERPEGSISTLTIQRTEQRDSAMYRCASSAVQGAAEAFFGQGTRLTVV.

The chain uses TRBV15 and TRBJ2-2; no reliable D call. V lost 0 bases to trimming and J lost 6 bases, with 5 bases between them. This CDR3 is 13 amino acids long. Per the germline V gene, CDR1 is LNHNV and CDR2 is YYDKDF (reference sequence). The DNA of the CDR3 is TGTGCCACCAGCAGAGATCCCTCCGGGGAGCTGTTTTTT. This translates into CATSRDPSGELFF.

Concerning this clone: Compared with germline, one end of the junction differs, possibly owing to a read error. Additional DNA sequences in this sample encode the identical CDR3. The rearrangement links TRBV28 to TRBJ2-2; possible D gene TRBD2, 5 bases. The CDR3 contains 12 residues. The germline V gene encodes CDR1 MDHEN and CDR2 SYDVKM. The CDR3 loop reads CASRANTGELFF. The CDR3 nucleotides are TGTGCCAGCAGAGCTAACACCGGGGAGTTGTTTTTT.

The V gene is TRBV6-2 or TRBV6-3, the J gene TRBJ2-2, with a weak D call TRBD1 (5 bases). Germline lookup yields CDR1 MNHEY and CDR2 SVGEGT. Trimming cost V 2 bases and J 2 bases, with 6 bases left between them. CDR3 length: 14 residues. The CDR3, as DNA: TGTGCCAGCAGTTACAGGGGAAACACCGGGGAGCTGTTTTTT. As protein: CASSYRGNTGELFF.

The V call is TRBV9, the J call TRBJ2-7; the match to TRBD2 covers 11 bases. CDR1 and CDR2 from the germline V gene are SGDLS and YYNGEE. The CDR3 sequence is 15 residues long. With V trimmed by 2 bases and J by 5 bases, 6 bases remained unmatched. This CDR3 is CASSVTSGSGDEQYF. DNA of the CDR3: TGTGCCAGCAGCGTCACTAGCGGGAGTGGGGACGAGCAGTACTTC.